What follows describes a single T cell receptor beta chain. The antigen is not known. The CDR3 extends over 14 amino acids. J gave up 6 bases and V 4 bases, and 6 bases lay outside the gene matches. At the Johns Hopkins FTIC core, DNA taken from cultured CD4+ T cells was sequenced by way of the Oncomine TCR Beta short-read assay. TCRdb processed the PCR reads anew with MiXCR; each CDR3 protein has one entry. Here the sample spans around 20,000 distinct CDR3 sequences, over 25% being singletons. This sample was taken from a study of vaccination and CD4 T cells after COVID-19. Findings and caveats of the study: The great majority, 304 of 307 vaccine-specific clones, proved spike mono-reactive in convalescent patients. Relatively few convalescent patients and no early post-infection timepoints were analyzed.

Treatment reported: roughly 10-day PBMC culture with coronavirus spike peptide pools or control peptides (ViraFEST assay). Peptide-pool expansion of antigen-specific T cells preceded TCR sequencing in ViraFEST. The sequenced sample was cultured CD4+ T cells from blood. This rearrangement joins TRBV23-1 to TRBJ2-4; 7 bases map to TRBD1. TRBV23-1 is assigned to the ORF class and has an uncertain function. The TCR sequence derives from a human donor with COVID-19. The CDR3 DNA sequence: TGCGCCAGCAGTCCGCTTACAGGGGTAAACATTCAGTACTTC. As protein: CASSPLTGVNIQYF.